This T cell receptor (beta chain) was recovered during a study of cytomegalovirus exposure and HLA in healthy donors. The overall study: The Caucasian-associated ancestry cluster held roughly 84% of 350 to 450 genotyped donors. Study findings and constraints: Among TCR sequences, most were rare, though some public TCRs appeared in many donors. A later analysis found common viral pathogens apparently linked to several of the most significant clusters. Equally common other TCR beta chains were less clonally expanded than HLA-associated ones, a later analysis found.

CDR1 is SGDLS, CDR2 YYNGEE, per germline. The length of the CDR3 is 15 residues. Trimming pared 2 bases from V and 1 base from J, leaving 12 bases between. Comments on this clone: Antigen specificity is unknown.

PCR primers comprised 60 Vbeta and 13 Jbeta primers. TCRdb's table, derived via immunoSEQ multiplex PCR, lists solely in-frame clones and lacks some. The table includes about 120,000 clones, around 77% detected once. The sample consisted of PBMCs. This sequence originates from a man aged 18 to 30 in good health and CMV-seropositive. V gene TRBV9 combines with J gene TRBJ1-1; D remains ambiguous. The CDR3 DNA is TGTGCCAGCAGCGTTGGAGGGATGGGGAACACTGAAGCTTTCTTT. Translated, it gives CASSVGGMGNTEAFF.